This is a list of T cell receptor beta chains from one sample in a study of beta chain features in type 1 diabetes. Data came from immunoSEQ multiplex PCR; TCRdb stores just in-frame clones and leaves some out. This sample has 20,000 to 25,000 clones, with more than 65% found just once. Sequencing was performed on stem cell memory CD4+ T cells from blood. Receptor source: a woman in her thirties or forties with type 1 diabetes. Both conserved end residues are part of each CDR3. Clone size, where shown, is once, few, many, or a class for clones that have expanded.

size	V	CDR3
few	TRBV2	CASRTGELARPQHF
.	TRBV9	CASSVIGPGGTDTQYF
.	TRBV7-7	CASSLGTALETQYF
.	TRBV4-1	CASSQPREGRTEAFF
once	TRBV5-1	CASSFGTSGRRNEQYF
.	TRBV6-6	CASSDGDFQETQYF
.	TRBV28	CASRGGLAGEVDTQYF
.	TRBV7-8	CASSFDGRDSPLHF
.	TRBV9	CASGRTGGYEQYF
.	TRBV6-5	CASSDRGPHGYTF
.	TRBV7-6	CASRLDSSGNTIYF
.	TRBV19	CASAFTRQETQYF
.	TRBV6-5	CASSGELANTQYF
.	TRBV11-3	CASSLDLRGLSGYTF
.	TRBV19	CASIPYSGNTIYF
once	TRBV5-5	CASSLTGITGELFF
.	TRBV7-9	CASSYGLGPYNEQFF
.	TRBV7-2	CASSSGLEGETQYF
.	TRBV29-1	CSVPFGRLRGQYF
.	TRBV9	CASSVGGSGHNEQFF
.	TRBV7-2	CASSQQFDTQYF
.	TRBV10-3	CAISESSSLSGNTIYF
few	TRBV6-6	CASSYVGVREAFF
.	TRBV6-6	CASSPMRVRVGTEAFF
once	TRBV2	CASSESGQGHGYTF
.	TRBV6-6	CASSSGTGQETQYF
.	TRBV7-9	CASAQGHYGYTF
.	TRBV7-3	CASSPPAGEDTGELFF
.	TRBV2	CASSDSGDQPQHF
.	TRBV5-4	CASSLEVSEETQYF
.	TRBV19	CASAGTSGRENEQFF
.	TRBV7-2	CASSLEGEGGYTF